These 16 T cell receptor beta chains were sequenced from one sample in a study of Ad26.COV2.S vaccination and SARS-CoV-2 variants. Measured with immunoSEQ multiplex PCR; TCRdb has only the in-frame clones, and not every one. The table includes more than 300,000 clones, 70% to 90% detected once. Documented treatment: approximately 18 received Ad26.COV2.S at low or high dose, single or two shots; a few received placebo; per-sample allocation not given. Following the first vaccine or placebo injection, samples were taken on day 63. The specimen was peripheral blood, collected in a trial of Ad26.COV2.S vaccine versus placebo. These receptors came from a person between 18 and 60 years old who received the Ad26.COV2.S COVID-19 vaccine or a placebo.

This clone was seen only once. The chain recombines TRBV15 with TRBJ2-2; D is uncertain. Germline V CDR1 and CDR2: LNHNV, YYDKDF (reference sequence). The CDR3 has 14 amino acids. V lost 2 bases and J 6 bases, leaving 10 bases between the germline ends. CDR3 protein: CATSRRINSGELFF. The DNA of the CDR3 is TGTGCCACCAGCAGACGAATTAATTCCGGGGAGCTGTTTTTT. The full variable domain, rest sourced from reference TRBV15 and TRBJ2-2, is DAMVIQNPRYQVTQFGKPVTLSCSQTLNHNVMYWYQQKSSQAPKLLFHYYDKDFNNEADTPDNFQSRRPNTSFCFLDIRSPGLGDTAMYLCATSRRINSGELFFGEGSRLTVL.

In DNA form, the CDR3 reads TGTGCCAGCAGCCTAGGACTAGAGGAGACCCAGTACTTC. Translating gives CASSLGLEETQYF. The rearrangement joins TRBV7-2 to TRBJ2-5, with TRBD2 matching over 7 bases. The CDR3 loop spans 13 amino acids. CDR1 and CDR2 from the germline V gene are SGHTA and FQGNSA. V dropped 5 bases and J dropped 5; count of bases not matched to a gene: 5.

The chain has TRBV5-1 and TRBJ2-1, with D possibly matching TRBD1 (6 bases). CDR1 and CDR2 from the germline V gene are SGHRS and YFSETQ. The CDR3 spans 18 residues. Trimming left V 3 bases short and J 8 bases short, with 27 bases between. CDR3 sequence (DNA): TGCGCCAGCAGCTCCCGCCTACTAGACAGGCCGATGAGGGATGAGCAGTTCTTC. It codes for CASSSRLLDRPMRDEQFF.

V is TRBV19 and J is TRBJ2-5, with 7 positions matching TRBD2. The CDR3 consists of 15 residues. The junction had 8 bases not matched to a gene; V was cut back by 5 bases and J by 2 bases. The germline V gene has CDR1 LNHDA and CDR2 SQIVND (reference sequence). In nucleotides, the CDR3 is TGTGCCAGTAGTCCTCAACTAGCGTATCAAGAGACCCAGTACTTC. Translating it yields CASSPQLAYQETQYF.

The genes are TRBV12-5 and TRBJ1-1; 8 bases match TRBD1. This CDR3 is 15 amino acids long. V lost 3 bases, J lost 6 bases, and 9 bases stayed unmatched. CDR1 is LGHNT, CDR2 FRNRAP, per germline. In DNA form, the CDR3 reads TGTGCTAGTGGTTTCGAGTCAGGGGGCTTCGCTGAAGCTTTCTTT. Translation gives CASGFESGGFAEAFF.

This clone has only a few counts. The V gene is TRBV7-2, the J gene TRBJ1-2; the D gene is possibly TRBD1 (5 bases). The V end lost 4 bases, the J end lost 8 bases, and 14 bases lay between the germline ends. The CDR3 is 13 residues long. The germline V gene encodes CDR1 SGHTA and CDR2 FQGNSA. CDR3 nucleotide sequence: TGTGCCAGCAGCTCCGGACATTATGGGGGCTACACCTTC. Encoded protein: CASSSGHYGGYTF.

J is TRBJ1-2 and V is TRBV4-1; 7 nucleotides line up with TRBD1. This CDR3 region has 15 residues. With V trimmed by 1 base and J by 4 bases, 6 bases remained unmatched. Per the germline V gene, CDR1 is MGHRA and CDR2 is YSYEKL. The CDR3 DNA reads as TGCGCCAGCAGCCAAGTTGTGACAGGGACCTATGGCTACACCTTC. Its translation is CASSQVVTGTYGYTF.

The V gene is TRBV19, the J gene TRBJ2-4; the match to TRBD2 covers 7 bases. The CDR3 spans 20 residues. CDR1 LNHDA and CDR2 SQIVND come from the germline V gene (reference sequence). After removal of 6 bases from V and 0 bases from J, the junction contained 20 bases not matched to a gene. The CDR3 sequence: CASSFEGGVGFKLAKNIQYF. The DNA of the CDR3 is TGTGCCAGTAGCTTTGAGGGAGGGGTGGGATTTAAACTAGCCAAAAACATTCAGTACTTC. Full variable domain (rest looked up from reference TRBV19 and TRBJ2-4): DGGITQSPKYLFRKEGQNVTLSCEQNLNHDAMYWYRQDPGQGLRLIYYSQIVNDFQKGDIAEGYSVSREKKESFPLTVTSAQKNPTAFYLCASSFEGGVGFKLAKNIQYFGAGTRLSVL.

The sample holds a few counts of this clone. CDR3 residues: CASSRGLNSYEQYF. The CDR3 DNA follows: TGTGCCAGCAGCCGGGGGCTTAACTCCTACGAGCAGTACTTC. The rearrangement uses TRBV3-1 (or the pseudogene TRBV3-2) and TRBJ2-7; D might be TRBD1 (6 bases). Trimming removed 4 bases from V and 0 bases from J, with 10 bases in between. The CDR3 runs 14 residues. CDR1 and CDR2 (germline): LGHDT, YNNKEL (reference sequence).

V gene TRBV2 combines with J gene TRBJ1-5; no definite D call. Looked up from germline, CDR1 is SNHLY and CDR2 is FYNNEI. Trimming shortened V by 7 bases and J by 4 bases, and 14 bases separated the two germline ends. The CDR3 length is 14 residues. CDR3 region: CASKAVHPNQPQHF. The CDR3 DNA follows: TGTGCCAGCAAAGCCGTACATCCAAATCAGCCCCAGCATTTT.

V usage is TRBV30 and J usage is TRBJ2-3, with 8 bases aligning to TRBD1. V lost 3 bases to trimming and J lost 5 bases; unmatched junction nucleotides: 16. CDR1 and CDR2 (germline): GTSNPN, SVGIG (reference sequence). This CDR3 comprises 17 residues. The CDR3 is CAWSLGGLRGHRDTQYF. The CDR3 DNA reads as TGTGCCTGGAGCCTAGGGGGTCTCAGGGGGCATCGAGATACGCAGTATTTT.

The chain uses TRBV11-1 and TRBJ1-2; 7 bases align to TRBD1. V shed 5 bases, J shed 5 bases, and the junction held 11 bases outside the gene matches. There are 15 residues in the CDR3. Germline lookup yields CDR1 SGHAT and CDR2 FQDESV (reference sequence). The CDR3 bases are TGTGCCAGCAGCCCAGGGGGGCAGGGGAAGTATGGCTACACCTTC. It encodes CASSPGGQGKYGYTF.

This chain joins TRBV18 and TRBJ2-1; 12 bases line up with TRBD2. The germline CDR1 and CDR2 sequences are KGHSH and LQKENI. J was trimmed by 9 bases and V by 0 bases; bases with no gene match: 6. The CDR3 spans 16 residues. Here the CDR3 DNA reads TGTGCCAGCTCACCACCGACTAGCGGGGGATTAAGTGAGCAGTTCTTC. Amino acid sequence: CASSPPTSGGLSEQFF. Together with reference TRBV18 and TRBJ2-1, the CDR3 gives the full variable domain: NAGVMQNPRHLVRRRGQEARLRCSPMKGHSHVYWYRQLPEEGLKFMVYLQKENIIDESGMPKERFSAEFPKEGPSILRIQQVVRGDSAAYFCASSPPTSGGLSEQFFGPGTRLTVL.

The chain employs TRBV11-3 and TRBJ2-1; 8 nucleotides line up with TRBD2. This CDR3 contains 16 residues. After removal of 5 bases from V and 0 bases from J, the junction contained 6 bases not matched to a gene. CDR1 SGHNT and CDR2 YENEEA come from the germline V gene. The CDR3 DNA is TGTGCCAGCAGCACACCCGCGGGGGGCTCCTACAATGAGCAGTTCTTC. Translated, it gives CASSTPAGGSYNEQFF.

This chain connects TRBV2 to TRBJ2-5; 7 positions agree with TRBD2. CDR3 length equals 15 residues. CDR1 and CDR2 (germline): SNHLY, FYNNEI. V shed 0 bases, J shed 1 base, and the junction held 2 bases outside the gene matches. The CDR3 sequence: CASSEARGVQETQYF. The CDR3 DNA reads as TGTGCCAGCAGTGAAGCACGGGGGGTCCAAGAGACCCAGTACTTC. Using reference TRBV2 and TRBJ2-5 for the parts outside the CDR3, the full variable domain is EPEVTQTPSHQVTQMGQEVILRCVPISNHLYFYWYRQILGQKVEFLVSFYNNEISEKSEIFDDQFSVERPDGSNFTLKIRSTKLEDSAMYFCASSEARGVQETQYFGPGTRLLVL.

The rearrangement uses TRBV4-1 and TRBJ2-1; D call uncertain. CDR3 length equals 16 residues. Germline CDR1 MGHRA, CDR2 YSYEKL. The V and J ends lost 3 bases and 2 bases respectively, with 14 bases between them. The CDR3 protein is CASSQSPIRPYNEQFF. The DNA for the CDR3 is TGCGCCAGCAGCCAGTCCCCCATTCGCCCCTACAATGAGCAGTTCTTC.